The 26 T cell receptor beta chains reported below all come from one sample, sequenced in a study of CD8+ T cells in alopecia areata. Treatment of the sample: oral pan-JAK inhibitor, 5-10 mg twice daily. In each case, RNA was isolated and then reverse transcribed into cDNA as the sequencing template. Sequencing was performed with immunoSEQ multiplex PCR; in TCRdb, only in-frame clones are kept and a portion is missing. This table has about 210,000 clones, more than 45% appearing once. The source was CD4+ T cells sorted from blood, collected at week 4, from a patient treated with tofacitinib. The receptor set was obtained from a human donor with alopecia areata.

The genes are TRBV30 and TRBJ2-7; D unresolved. The CDR3 runs to 12 residues. V was shortened by 0 bases and J by 4 bases, with 7 bases between the two germline ends. Per the germline V gene, CDR1 is GTSNPN and CDR2 is SVGIG (reference sequence). CDR3 loop: CAWSVNPYEQYF. DNA for the CDR3: TGTGCCTGGAGTGTAAACCCATACGAGCAGTACTTC.

The V gene is TRBV5-6, the J gene TRBJ1-2; D gene ambiguous. V gave up 0 bases and J gave up 4 bases, with 7 bases separating them. The CDR3 covers 13 residues. CDR1 and CDR2 (germline): SGHDT, YYEEEE. This CDR3 is CASSLGQIYGYTF. The CDR3 DNA reads as TGTGCCAGCAGCTTGGGGCAGATCTATGGCTACACCTTC.

The V gene is TRBV25-1, the J gene TRBJ1-1; D unresolved. Germline V CDR1 and CDR2: MGHDK, SYGVNS. The length of the CDR3 is 17 residues. The V gene lost 7 bases and the J gene lost 1 base, with 22 bases spanning the gap. CDR3 coding DNA: TGTGCCAGCAATCCGGGCCATTCAGCAGGCTCGAACACTGAAGCTTTCTTT. Protein: CASNPGHSAGSNTEAFF.

This chain connects TRBV29-1 to TRBJ1-4; 7 nucleotides line up with TRBD1. This CDR3 is 13 amino acids long. The junction had 6 bases not matched to a gene; V was cut back by 6 bases and J by 5 bases. Germline CDR1 reads SQVTM; CDR2 reads ANQGSEA. CDR3 region: CSVRDSRNEKLFF. In DNA, the CDR3 is TGCAGCGTCCGGGACAGTCGAAATGAAAAACTGTTTTTT.

The chain joins TRBV2 to TRBJ2-1; TRBD1 matches 12 bases. CDR1 is SNHLY, CDR2 FYNNEI, per germline. The CDR3 has 18 amino acids. J was trimmed by 5 bases and V by 4 bases; bases with no gene match: 12. CDR3 sequence: CASSGGTGGTFSHNEQFF. The CDR3 DNA reads TGTGCCAGCAGTGGCGGGACAGGGGGCACATTTTCCCACAATGAGCAGTTCTTC.

J is TRBJ1-5 and V is TRBV6-6; D may be TRBD1 (6 bases). Trimming cost V 6 bases and J 7 bases, with 16 bases left between them. The CDR3 extends over 14 amino acids. Germline V CDR1 and CDR2: MNHNY, SVGAGI (reference sequence). CDR3 region: CASSQTGAEQPQHF. CDR3 coding DNA: TGTGCCAGCAGCCAAACGGGGGCGGAACAGCCCCAGCATTTT.

The J gene is TRBJ2-7, the V gene TRBV5-1, with 12 bases lining up with TRBD2. The V and J ends lost 4 bases and 2 bases, in that order; junction bases with no gene match: 7. Germline V gives CDR1 SGHRS, CDR2 YFSETQ. The CDR3 is 16 residues long. CDR3 bases: TGCGCCAGCAGCCCTATGACTAGCGGGGGAACCTACGAGCAGTACTTC. Residues: CASSPMTSGGTYEQYF.

This chain connects TRBV4-3 to TRBJ2-2, with D tentatively TRBD1 or TRBD2 (5 bases each). CDR3 size: 15 residues. Per the germline V gene, CDR1 is LGHNA and CDR2 is YSLEER. V lost 0 bases and J 4 bases, leaving 9 bases between the germline ends. In DNA form, the CDR3 reads TGCGCCAGCAGCCAAGACGGGGCCATCACCGGGGAGCTGTTTTTT. Protein sequence: CASSQDGAITGELFF.

This chain uses TRBV5-1 with TRBJ2-4; D remains ambiguous. The CDR3 has 15 amino acids. The V and J ends lost 0 bases and 1 base respectively, with 8 bases between them. Germline loops: CDR1 SGHRS, CDR2 YFSETQ. CDR3: CASSLEVGAKNIQYF. CDR3 DNA: TGCGCCAGCAGCTTGGAGGTCGGGGCCAAAAACATTCAGTACTTC.

V is TRBV30 and J is TRBJ1-5; D is unresolved. The CDR3 runs to 13 residues. V was clipped by 7 bases and J by 3 bases, with 13 bases between them. Per the germline V gene, CDR1 is GTSNPN and CDR2 is SVGIG (reference sequence). The CDR3 nucleotides read TGTGCCTTTGGGGAGAGGAACAATCAGCCCCAGCATTTT. This sequence encodes CAFGERNNQPQHF. Full variable domain (rest looked up from reference TRBV30 and TRBJ1-5): SQTIHQWPATLVQPVGSPLSLECTVEGTSNPNLYWYRQAAGRGLQLLFYSVGIGQISSEVPQNLSASRPQDRQFILSSKKLLLSDSGFYLCAFGERNNQPQHFGDGTRLSIL.

The chain couples TRBV4-3 to TRBJ1-5; D is unclear. This CDR3 has 15 residues. Germline V CDR1 and CDR2: LGHNA, YSLEER. V was clipped by 1 base and J by 4 bases, with 11 bases between them. CDR3 loop: CASSQVFGGNQPQHF. CDR3 DNA sequence: TGCGCCAGCAGCCAAGTATTCGGCGGTAATCAGCCCCAGCATTTT.

The chain links TRBV2 to TRBJ1-6; D gene unclear. This CDR3 has 14 amino acids. Germline V gene lookup returns CDR1 SNHLY and CDR2 FYNNEI. The ends were cut back, 5 bases at V and 9 bases at J, with 14 bases in the middle. The CDR3 nucleotides read TGTGCCAGCAGTCTCGACCCTTTGCCTTCACCCCTCCACTTT. The encoded protein is CASSLDPLPSPLHF.

This chain uses TRBV5-1 with TRBJ2-1; D might be TRBD2 (5 bases). The ends were cut back, 1 base at V and 2 bases at J, with 16 bases in the middle. Germline values: CDR1 SGHRS, CDR2 YFSETQ. The CDR3 consists of 17 residues. CDR3 nucleotide sequence: TGCGCCAGCAGCTTGAGGCAGCGGACTCCCACCTACAATGAGCAGTTCTTC. Its translation is CASSLRQRTPTYNEQFF.

This clone occurred a few times. This chain links TRBV4-3 with TRBJ2-3, with D tentatively TRBD2 (5 bases). The CDR3 contains 15 residues. CDR1 is LGHNA, CDR2 YSLEER, per germline. V was trimmed by 2 bases and J by 0 bases, leaving 9 bases between them. CDR3 DNA: TGCGCCAGCAGCCAACGAGGGTTTAGCACAGATACGCAGTATTTT. This encodes CASSQRGFSTDTQYF.

CDR3 protein: CASSLVGVRTDTQYF. For the CDR3, the DNA is TGCGCCAGCAGCTTGGTTGGGGTTCGCACAGATACGCAGTATTTT. The V and J genes are TRBV5-1 and TRBJ2-3; D gene unclear. The CDR3 is made up of 15 amino acids. V lost 0 bases and J 1 base, leaving 9 bases between the germline ends. Germline loops: CDR1 SGHRS, CDR2 YFSETQ.

V and J are TRBV30 and TRBJ1-1, with a weak D call TRBD1 (6 bases). The germline V gene has CDR1 GTSNPN and CDR2 SVGIG (reference sequence). V lost 4 bases and J lost 7, with 16 bases in between. This CDR3 is 13 amino acids long. The CDR3, as DNA: TGTGCCTGGACTAATACAGGGAAGGGTGAAGCTTTCTTT. Translated, it gives CAWTNTGKGEAFF.

For the CDR3, the DNA is TGCGCCAGCAGAACGGGACAAGCTTACAATGAGCAGTTCTTC. Translation gives CASRTGQAYNEQFF. The rearrangement joins TRBV5-1 to TRBJ2-1; possible D gene TRBD1, 6 bases. V lost 5 bases and J lost 4, with 13 bases in between. Germline CDR1 SGHRS, CDR2 YFSETQ. CDR3 length: 14 residues.

Comments on this clone: A read error may account for a junction end that differs from germline. The gene calls are TRBV30 and TRBJ1-2, with 7 bases fitting TRBD1. The germline gives CDR1 GTSNPN, CDR2 SVGIG (reference sequence). This CDR3 is built from 10 residues. CDR3 sequence reads: CAWSGSGQVF. DNA for the CDR3: TGTGCCTGGAGTGGGAGTGGACAGGTTTTC.

Points on this clone: One end of the junction does not line up with germline, which may come from a read error. The gene calls are TRBV29-1 and TRBJ1-1; TRBD1 is a possible D gene (6 bases). The CDR3 is 13 amino acids. Per the germline V gene, CDR1 is SQVTM and CDR2 is ANQGSEA. The CDR3, as DNA: TGCAGCGCTGAAGGGGGAATCTCAGCGGGGGCTTTCTTT. Amino acid sequence: CSAEGGISAGAFF.

This sequence joins TRBV29-1 and TRBJ2-7; D remains ambiguous. The CDR3 is 13 residues long. Between the trimmed V and J ends, which lost 5 bases and 2 bases, there was a span of 13 bases. The germline gives CDR1 SQVTM, CDR2 ANQGSEA. CDR3 loop: CSVLSGPTYEQYF. CDR3 coding DNA: TGCAGCGTTCTCTCCGGGCCAACCTACGAGCAGTACTTC.

The J gene is TRBJ1-1, the V gene TRBV12-5; perhaps TRBD1 as D (5 bases). Germline V CDR1 and CDR2: LGHNT, FRNRAP. This CDR3 spans 17 amino acids. Trimming took off 6 bases at V and 1 base at J, with 21 bases between the two ends. Here the CDR3 DNA reads TGTGCTAGTGGAACACGCCCCGACAGAAACTCGAACACTGAAGCTTTCTTT. Its translation: CASGTRPDRNSNTEAFF.

The chain uses TRBV27 and TRBJ2-7, with D perhaps matching TRBD2 (7 bases). CDR1 is MNHEY, CDR2 SMNVEV, per germline (reference sequence). There are 13 residues in the CDR3. The V end was cut by 8 bases, the J end by 0 bases, with 11 bases between. The CDR3 DNA reads as TGTGCCAGCCGCGGGGGCCGCTCCTACGAGCAGTACTTC. Translated: CASRGGRSYEQYF.

The chain joins TRBV27 to TRBJ1-5; perhaps TRBD1 as D (6 bases). V lost 1 base and J 3 bases, leaving 10 bases between the germline ends. CDR1 and CDR2 from the germline V gene are MNHEY and SMNVEV (reference sequence). CDR3 length: 15 residues. The CDR3, as DNA: TGTGCCAGCAGTTTATTTGGGACACCCAATCAGCCCCAGCATTTT. Residues: CASSLFGTPNQPQHF.

The V gene is TRBV2, the J gene TRBJ1-1; 7 bases line up with TRBD1. V was pared by 9 bases and J by 1 base, with 14 bases of the junction left unmatched. CDR1 SNHLY and CDR2 FYNNEI come from the germline V gene. The CDR3 sequence is 16 residues long. The CDR3 reads CASVPSLGQPNTEAFF. The CDR3 nucleotides read TGTGCCAGTGTTCCTAGCCTGGGACAGCCGAACACTGAAGCTTTCTTT.

CDR3 sequence reads: CAWSASAAPGETQYF. In DNA, the CDR3 is TGTGCCTGGAGTGCCTCGGCAGCGCCGGGGGAGACCCAGTACTTC. V is TRBV30 and J is TRBJ2-5, with a weak D call TRBD2 (5 bases). Trimming shortened V by 1 base and J by 5 bases, and 17 bases separated the two germline ends. CDR3 length: 15 amino acids. Germline V gene data show CDR1 as GTSNPN and CDR2 as SVGIG (reference sequence).

This clone is labeled medium-sized (0.01 to 0.1%). The chain recombines TRBV7-2 with TRBJ1-6; the match to TRBD1 covers 8 bases. The CDR3 extends over 15 amino acids. After removal of 4 bases from V and 5 bases from J, the junction contained 4 bases not matched to a gene. Germline loops: CDR1 SGHTA, CDR2 FQGNSA. The CDR3 region is CASSSQTGDNSPLHF. The CDR3 DNA follows: TGTGCCAGCAGCTCCCAGACAGGGGATAATTCACCCCTCCACTTT.